What follows are 3 T cell receptor beta chains derived from one specimen sequenced in a study of glioma-infiltrating T cells after dendritic cell vaccination. Sequencing was performed with immunoSEQ multiplex PCR; in TCRdb, only in-frame clones are kept and a portion is missing. The data show roughly 85,000 clones, 85% seen once. Indicated time point: after dendritic cell vaccination, including at tumor progression/relapse. This sample comprised blood, obtained after dendritic cell vaccination. The receptors were sampled from a human donor with glioblastoma.

This clone occurred once. V is TRBV7-9 and J is TRBJ2-1; the D is unclear. There are 13 residues in the CDR3. The germline V gene encodes CDR1 SEHNR and CDR2 FQNEAQ (reference sequence). V was trimmed by 5 bases and J by 5 bases, leaving 10 bases between them. CDR3 loop: CASSRNANNEQFF. In DNA form, the CDR3 reads TGTGCCAGCAGCCGCAACGCTAACAATGAGCAGTTCTTC.

This clone was recorded a few times. V and J are TRBV4-1 and TRBJ2-2, with D possibly matching TRBD1 (5 bases). From germline, CDR1 is MGHRA and CDR2 YSYEKL. The CDR3 is made up of 15 amino acids. V lost 1 base, J lost 0 bases, and 6 bases lay in between. The CDR3 loop is CASSQARANTGELFF. As DNA, the CDR3 is TGCGCCAGCAGCCAAGCCAGGGCGAACACCGGGGAGCTGTTTTTT.

V gene TRBV18 combines with J gene TRBJ1-2; 11 bases line up with TRBD1. Germline-derived CDR1 and CDR2 are KGHSH and LQKENI. The J segment lost 4 bases and the V segment lost 5 bases, leaving 9 bases of the junction unmatched. This CDR3 has 16 residues. CDR3 DNA: TGTGCCAGCTCAACGGACAGGGGGCAAGTACTCTATGGCTACACCTTC. Its protein product is CASSTDRGQVLYGYTF.